These 26 T cell receptor beta chains originate from one sample sequenced in a study of siplizumab effects on memory and regulatory T cells (dated by TCRdb to about 2019). The library relied on the immunoSEQ multiplex PCR assay. The source is immuneACCESS, and TCRdb retained only in-frame sequences with V and J called. Part of the clones is not carried over; for the studies checked, unresolved V genes explain less than half of this, and the remainder is unexplained. This sample comprises approximately 100,000 clones, 80% to 95% of them detected only once. 12% of the sample goes to the ten largest clones. Source material: non-Treg CD4+ T cells sorted from blood. The sample's cell subset or site label is to be understood as: FACS-sorted unstimulated CD4+ non-regulatory T cells. These receptors were collected from a human donor in good health.

The V gene is TRBV28, the J gene TRBJ2-1, with D unresolved. Trimming cost V 4 bases and J 3 bases, with 13 bases left between them. CDR3 size: 15 residues. The germline gives CDR1 MDHEN, CDR2 SYDVKM. CDR3 nucleotide sequence: TGTGCCAGCAGTTCAGCCCAATCGGGCTACAATGAGCAGTTCTTC. It encodes CASSSAQSGYNEQFF.

The rearrangement links TRBV5-1 to TRBJ2-7; D unclear. There are 13 residues in the CDR3. V lost 4 bases and J 4 bases, leaving 12 bases between the germline ends. CDR1 and CDR2 from the germline V gene are SGHRS and YFSETQ. The CDR3 spells CASSDTVAYEQYF. The CDR3 DNA is TGCGCCAGCAGCGATACAGTAGCTTACGAGCAGTACTTC. Full variable domain (remainder filled in from reference TRBV5-1 and TRBJ2-7): KAGVTQTPRYLIKTRGQQVTLSCSPISGHRSVSWYQQTPGQGLQFLFEYFSETQRNKGNFPGRFSGRQFSNSRSEMNVSTLELGDSALYLCASSDTVAYEQYFGPGTRLTVT.

The chain has TRBV7-2 and TRBJ2-5, with D uncertain. Trimming removed 1 base from V and 2 bases from J, with 5 bases in between. Germline assignment: CDR1 SGHTA and CDR2 FQGNSA. This CDR3 comprises 13 residues. The DNA of the CDR3 is TGTGCCAGCAGCTTAGTGTTACAAGAGACCCAGTACTTC. Encoded protein: CASSLVLQETQYF. The full variable domain, its missing parts supplied by reference TRBV7-2 and TRBJ2-5, is GAGVSQSPSNKVTEKGKDVELRCDPISGHTALYWYRQSLGQGLEFLIYFQGNSAPDKSGLPSDRFSAERTGGSVSTLTIQRTQQEDSAVYLCASSLVLQETQYFGPGTRLLVL.

This chain joins TRBV28 and TRBJ1-4; D gene uncertain. Trimming cost V 6 bases and J 0 bases, with 8 bases left between them. The CDR3 length is 14 residues. Germline V CDR1 and CDR2: MDHEN, SYDVKM. The DNA for the CDR3 is TGTGCCAGCAGAGTAGGGCCAACTAATGAAAAACTGTTTTTT. It is translated as CASRVGPTNEKLFF.

This chain uses TRBV7-2 with TRBJ2-1; D may be TRBD1 (6 bases). CDR1 SGHTA and CDR2 FQGNSA come from the germline V gene. The CDR3 spans 16 residues. Trimming shortened V by 5 bases and J by 2 bases, and 16 bases separated the two germline ends. CDR3 region: CASSARPGETYNEQFF. In nucleotides, the CDR3 is TGTGCCAGCAGCGCCCGGCCAGGGGAAACCTACAATGAGCAGTTCTTC.

This rearrangement joins TRBV4-1 to TRBJ2-1, with D possibly being TRBD2 (5 bases). V dropped 1 base and J dropped 12 bases, with 7 bases sitting between them. Germline V lookup: CDR1 MGHRA, CDR2 YSYEKL. The CDR3 extends over 11 amino acids. The CDR3 DNA reads as TGCGCCAGCAGCCAAGGAGGGTGGCAGTTCTTC. It encodes CASSQGGWQFF.

The chain employs TRBV7-2 and TRBJ2-1; D not resolved. The CDR3 is made up of 13 amino acids. Germline V gene lookup returns CDR1 SGHTA and CDR2 FQGNSA. The V gene lost 4 bases and the J gene lost 9 bases, with 13 bases spanning the gap. The CDR3 DNA reads TGTGCCAGCAGCTCAGGCACGACCGGTGAGCAGTTCTTC. This encodes CASSSGTTGEQFF.

The CDR3 region has the DNA TGTGCCAGCTCACCAGTACTAGCGACGAATGAGGCCCAGTACTTC. Translation gives CASSPVLATNEAQYF. The chain carries TRBV18 and TRBJ2-5; TRBD2 matches 7 bases. The CDR3 is made up of 15 amino acids. With V trimmed by 2 bases and J by 9 bases, 12 bases remained unmatched. Germline V gene data show CDR1 as KGHSH and CDR2 as LQKENI.

With regard to this clone: One end of the junction fails to match germline, which may point to a read error. The rearrangement links TRBV27 to TRBJ1-1; possibly TRBD1 for D (6 bases). CDR3 size: 15 residues. The V gene's germline CDR1 is MNHEY and CDR2 SMNVEV (reference sequence). The CDR3 DNA sequence: TGTGCCAGTAGTTGGACCAACAGGGCGGACACTGAAGCTTTCTTT. Translated: CASSWTNRADTEAFF.

The chain employs TRBV19 and TRBJ1-1; possibly TRBD1 for D (5 bases). This CDR3 spans 14 amino acids. Trimming took 5 bases from V and 1 from J, leaving 11 bases between them. Germline loops: CDR1 LNHDA, CDR2 SQIVND (reference sequence). CDR3 bases: TGTGCCAGTAGTCGAGGGACGGAGAACACTGAAGCTTTCTTT. It specifies CASSRGTENTEAFF. The full variable domain, with the rest looked up from reference TRBV19 and TRBJ1-1, is DGGITQSPKYLFRKEGQNVTLSCEQNLNHDAMYWYRQDPGQGLRLIYYSQIVNDFQKGDIAEGYSVSREKKESFPLTVTSAQKNPTAFYLCASSRGTENTEAFFGQGTRLTVV.

This sequence joins TRBV9 and TRBJ2-2; no clear D. CDR3 size: 13 residues. CDR1 SGDLS and CDR2 YYNGEE come from the germline V gene. Trimming took 4 bases from V and 7 from J, leaving 11 bases between them. This CDR3 is CASSHPVGGELFF. The DNA of the CDR3 is TGTGCCAGCAGCCACCCCGTAGGCGGGGAGCTGTTTTTT.

This sequence joins TRBV6-6 and TRBJ2-1; D possibly corresponds to TRBD2 (6 bases). CDR3 length: 15 residues. Deletions cut 6 bases from V and 6 bases from J, with 18 bases between. Germline loops: CDR1 MNHNY, CDR2 SVGAGI (reference sequence). This CDR3 reads CASRRVAVGPNEQFF. In nucleotides, the CDR3 is TGTGCCAGCAGAAGAGTAGCGGTAGGCCCCAATGAGCAGTTCTTC.

The CDR3 coding sequence is TGTGCCAGCAGCCCGAGCGTTGGGGAGCAGTACTTC. Residues: CASSPSVGEQYF. The chain employs TRBV9 and TRBJ2-7, with D unclear. Trimming left V 4 bases short and J 7 bases short, with 12 bases between. The CDR3 sequence is 12 residues long. Germline CDR1 reads SGDLS; CDR2 reads YYNGEE.

As DNA, the CDR3 is TGTGCCAGCAGCAAAGCGCTCGCGGGGTGGGTCTACGAGCAGTACTTC. Its protein product is CASSKALAGWVYEQYF. The rearrangement uses TRBV21-1 and TRBJ2-7; the table's TRBD2 call for D was not verified on the DNA. TRBV21-1 corresponds to a pseudogene. There are 16 residues in the CDR3.

Regarding this clone: Other nucleotide sequences from this sample produce the same CDR3. The genes are TRBV7-3 and TRBJ2-1; D is unclear. CDR1 and CDR2 (germline): SGHTA, FQGTGA. The CDR3 consists of 13 residues. V dropped 2 bases and J dropped 3 bases, with 5 bases sitting between them. As DNA, the CDR3 is TGTGCCAGCAGCTTAGGCGACTACAATGAGCAGTTCTTC. This encodes CASSLGDYNEQFF.

The V call is TRBV6-5, the J call TRBJ1-3; possible D gene TRBD1, 5 bases. Germline V gene data show CDR1 as MNHEY and CDR2 as SVGAGI. The CDR3 is 12 amino acids. Trimming stripped 6 bases from V and 4 bases from J, with 7 bases between. The CDR3 here is CASRAGGNTIYF. CDR3 nucleotide sequence: TGTGCCAGCAGAGCAGGGGGAAACACCATATATTTT.

The V call is TRBV18, the J call TRBJ2-7; TRBD2 is a possible D gene (6 bases). Trimming pared 0 bases from V and 5 bases from J, leaving 8 bases between. CDR1 is KGHSH and CDR2 is LQKENI in the germline V gene. This CDR3 is built from 13 residues. CDR3 coding DNA: TGTGCCAGCTCACCACCGGAGGGGAACGAGCAGTACTTC. It yields the protein CASSPPEGNEQYF.

The chain joins TRBV7-6 to TRBJ2-1; TRBD2 aligns across 9 bases. Germline V gives CDR1 SGHVS, CDR2 FNYEAQ. The CDR3 extends over 14 amino acids. Trimming at V came to 6 bases and at J to 4 bases, leaving 4 bases not matched to a gene. CDR3 nucleotide sequence: TGTGCCAGCAGTCGGACTAGCGCGTACAATGAGCAGTTCTTC. Translated, it gives CASSRTSAYNEQFF.

The chain carries TRBV15 and TRBJ2-3; 7 bases are shared with TRBD1. CDR1 and CDR2 from the germline V gene are LNHNV and YYDKDF (reference sequence). CDR3 length: 15 residues. Trimming at V came to 0 bases and at J to 9 bases, leaving 9 bases not matched to a gene. The CDR3 nucleotides read TGTGCCACCAGCAGAGATCGGTTGACAGGGAACACGCAGTATTTT. Translated, it gives CATSRDRLTGNTQYF.

The chain employs TRBV15 and TRBJ2-5; D remains ambiguous. Judging by the DNA end, TRBJ2-7 fits better; the J call may be wrong. The germline CDR1 and CDR2 sequences are LNHNV and YYDKDF (reference sequence). CDR3 length equals 14 residues. The CDR3 sequence: CATSRTRGIDEQYF. DNA of the CDR3: TGTGCCACCAGCAGAACAAGAGGCATCGACGAGCAGTACTTC.

V is TRBV5-1 and J is TRBJ2-5, with TRBD1 identical over 7 bases. Germline V gives CDR1 SGHRS, CDR2 YFSETQ. The CDR3 is made up of 15 amino acids. Trimming at V came to 3 bases and at J to 1 base, leaving 6 bases not matched to a gene. CDR3 sequence (DNA): TGCGCCAGCAGCTCGACAGGGAAGGCCCAAGAGACCCAGTACTTC. This translates into CASSSTGKAQETQYF.

V gene TRBV4-2 combines with J gene TRBJ2-7, with 7 bases identical to TRBD2. CDR3 length equals 17 residues. Per germline, CDR1 LGHNA and CDR2 YNFKEQ. V shed 0 bases and J 0 bases; nucleotides not matched to a gene: 8. CDR3 loop: CASSQDVQAGLSYEQYF. The DNA for the CDR3 is TGTGCCAGCAGCCAAGATGTTCAAGCGGGGCTCTCCTACGAGCAGTACTTC.

The chain recombines TRBV5-1 with TRBJ1-1, with D perhaps TRBD1 (5 bases). CDR1 and CDR2 (germline): SGHRS, YFSETQ. V lost 1 base to trimming and J lost 1 base, with 11 bases between them. The CDR3 extends over 15 amino acids. The CDR3 spells CASSLSRTTNTEAFF. CDR3 in DNA: TGCGCCAGCAGCTTGTCTAGGACAACGAACACTGAAGCTTTCTTT.

This clone was seen just once. V and J are TRBV7-6 and TRBJ2-7; perhaps TRBD1 as D (5 bases). This CDR3 has 14 residues. The V and J ends lost 7 bases and 6 bases respectively, with 19 bases between them. Looked up from germline, CDR1 is SGHVS and CDR2 is FNYEAQ. CDR3 DNA: TGTGCCAGCACCCAGGGCGGCTCAATGGGCGAGCAGTACTTC. This encodes CASTQGGSMGEQYF. Together with reference TRBV7-6 and TRBJ2-7, the CDR3 gives the full variable domain: GAGVSQSPRYKVTKRGQDVALRCDPISGHVSLYWYRQALGQGPEFLTYFNYEAQQDKSGLPNDRFSAERPEGSISTLTIQRTEQRDSAMYRCASTQGGSMGEQYFGPGTRLTVT.

The CDR3, as DNA: TGTGCCAGCAGTTTCGTAAGCCCTTCCCCCGGGCAGTTCTTC. This encodes CASSFVSPSPGQFF. The chain has TRBV28 and TRBJ2-1; D gene uncertain. The CDR3 has 14 residues. The V end lost 3 bases, the J end lost 12 bases, and 18 bases lay between the germline ends. Looked up from germline, CDR1 is MDHEN and CDR2 is SYDVKM.

The CDR3 DNA reads TGTGCCAGCAGCTTAGGGGGATCCAAAAACATTCAGTACTTC. This codes for CASSLGGSKNIQYF. The genes are TRBV7-2 and TRBJ2-4; D call uncertain. The V gene's germline CDR1 is SGHTA and CDR2 FQGNSA. The V gene lost 1 base and the J gene lost 2 bases, with 6 bases spanning the gap. The CDR3 consists of 14 residues.